One T cell receptor beta chain is described in this entry. This specimen belongs to a study of blood T cell repertoires in COVID-19. Germline V gene lookup returns CDR1 MNHEY and CDR2 SVGAGI. Between the trimmed V and J ends, which lost 7 bases and 1 base, there was a span of 13 bases. The CDR3 is made up of 14 amino acids. Participants, 18 to 89 years old, spanned 25 or so US areas. The assay was immunoSEQ multiplex PCR, and TCRdb's table has in-frame clones only and misses some. The sample yields 160,000 or so clones, approximately 82% seen once. What was sequenced was PBMCs or T cells enriched from blood (not recorded which). The source is a man in his fifties or sixties who had recovered from COVID-19. The chain recombines TRBV6-5 with TRBJ1-1; D uncertain. The CDR3 loop reads CASISISGNTEAFF. The CDR3 DNA follows: TGTGCCAGCATCTCGATTTCGGGGAACACTGAAGCTTTCTTT.